The 21 T cell receptor beta chains below were found in one sample sequenced in a study of blood T cell repertoires in COVID-19. Libraries were prepared by immunoSEQ multiplex PCR; TCRdb keeps only in-frame clonotypes and omits some of them. The sample includes approximately 40,000 clones, 80% to 95% of them seen just once. Sequenced material: peripheral blood. All receptors come from a woman aged 80 or over with acute or convalescent COVID-19.

In this sample, this clone turned up once. CDR3 bases: TGCGCCAGCAGCTTACTAGTTAGCACAGATACGCAGTATTTT. This translates into CASSLLVSTDTQYF. The genes are TRBV5-1 and TRBJ2-3, with D perhaps TRBD2 (5 bases). The CDR3 consists of 14 residues. Germline V gene data show CDR1 as SGHRS and CDR2 as YFSETQ. Trimming left V 2 bases short and J 0 bases short, with 7 bases between.

J is TRBJ1-1 and V is TRBV2; D gene ambiguous. CDR3 length: 14 residues. Germline CDR1 is SNHLY and CDR2 is FYNNEI. The V end was cut by 2 bases, the J end by 4 bases, with 11 bases between. CDR3 region: CASSELAPGTEAFF. In DNA form, the CDR3 reads TGTGCCAGCAGTGAACTGGCCCCGGGCACTGAAGCTTTCTTT.

This sequence joins TRBV9 and TRBJ1-2, with a weak D call TRBD1 (6 bases). Trimming removed 3 bases at V and 4 bases at J, with 16 bases between. The CDR3 consists of 15 residues. CDR1 and CDR2 from the germline V gene are SGDLS and YYNGEE. CDR3 residues: CASSARGGGSYGYTF. CDR3 sequence (DNA): TGTGCCAGCAGCGCGAGGGGGGGCGGTAGCTATGGCTACACCTTC.

The gene calls are TRBV6-5 and TRBJ2-1; 8 bases agree with TRBD2. This CDR3 has 14 residues. The V segment lost 3 bases and the J segment 6 bases; nucleotides outside the gene matches: 4. The V gene's germline CDR1 is MNHEY and CDR2 SVGAGI. For the CDR3, the DNA is TGTGCCAGCAGTTATGGACTAGCAGGCAATGAGCAGTTCTTC. Protein: CASSYGLAGNEQFF.

This rearrangement joins TRBV30 to TRBJ1-1, with TRBD1 matching over 7 bases. From germline, CDR1 is GTSNPN and CDR2 SVGIG (reference sequence). After removal of 2 bases from V and 3 bases from J, the junction contained 6 bases not matched to a gene. The CDR3 is 14 residues long. CDR3 amino acids: CAWSRDSFYTEAFF. For the CDR3, the DNA is TGTGCCTGGAGTCGGGACAGTTTCTACACTGAAGCTTTCTTT.

This clone was detected once. The chain has TRBV5-1 and TRBJ2-5; 7 bases match TRBD2. CDR3 length: 14 residues. Germline CDR1 reads SGHRS; CDR2 reads YFSETQ. J gave up 2 bases and V 2 bases, and 3 bases lay outside the gene matches. The CDR3 spells CASSFWDYQETQYF. CDR3 DNA sequence: TGCGCCAGCAGCTTCTGGGACTATCAAGAGACCCAGTACTTC.

The chain combines TRBV5-1 with TRBJ2-3, with unresolved D. The length of the CDR3 is 15 residues. Trimming shortened V by 4 bases and J by 0 bases, and 12 bases separated the two germline ends. Per the germline V gene, CDR1 is SGHRS and CDR2 is YFSETQ. CDR3 in DNA: TGCGCCAGCAGCCCTGACATCGCGAGCACAGATACGCAGTATTTT. Translation: CASSPDIASTDTQYF.

V usage is TRBV15 and J usage is TRBJ1-4, with D perhaps matching TRBD1 (5 bases). Trimming took off 1 base at V and 8 bases at J, with 14 bases between the two ends. The germline V gene encodes CDR1 LNHNV and CDR2 YYDKDF (reference sequence). The CDR3 is 15 residues long. As DNA, the CDR3 is TGTGCCACCAGCAGAGGGGGCAGGGTGGGAGAAAAACTGTTTTTT. It specifies CATSRGGRVGEKLFF.

This clone showed up just a few times. The chain has TRBV19 and TRBJ1-5; 7 bases match TRBD1. The CDR3 contains 15 residues. Looked up from germline, CDR1 is LNHDA and CDR2 is SQIVND (reference sequence). The ends lost 4 bases at V and 4 bases at J; junction bases unmatched: 7. As DNA, the CDR3 is TGTGCCAGTAGTAGCCGGGACAGCTCGAATCAGCCCCAGCATTTT. It specifies CASSSRDSSNQPQHF.

V usage is TRBV2 and J usage is TRBJ2-1; TRBD1 matches at 10 bases. CDR1 SNHLY and CDR2 FYNNEI come from the germline V gene. Unmatched junction bases numbered 11, after V lost 5 bases and J lost 7 bases. The CDR3 loop spans 16 amino acids. DNA for the CDR3: TGTGCCAGCAGTTCCCTTAGACAGGGGGCCTCGAATGAGCAGTTCTTC. Its protein product is CASSSLRQGASNEQFF.

The J gene is TRBJ1-6, the V gene TRBV18; 8 nucleotides align to TRBD1. Germline assignment: CDR1 KGHSH and CDR2 LQKENI. After removal of 3 bases from V and 8 bases from J, the junction contained 3 bases not matched to a gene. The CDR3 sequence is 14 residues long. The CDR3 spells CASSPLTGDSPLHF. CDR3 in DNA: TGTGCCAGCTCACCCTTGACAGGGGATTCACCCCTCCACTTT. Variable domain in full (rest from reference TRBV18 and TRBJ1-6): NAGVMQNPRHLVRRRGQEARLRCSPMKGHSHVYWYRQLPEEGLKFMVYLQKENIIDESGMPKERFSAEFPKEGPSILRIQQVVRGDSAAYFCASSPLTGDSPLHFGNGTRLTVT.

V and J are TRBV3-1 (or the pseudogene TRBV3-2) and TRBJ2-5; D might be TRBD1 (6 bases). The V end was cut by 5 bases, the J end by 5 bases, with 9 bases between. This CDR3 region has 12 residues. CDR1 is LGHDT, CDR2 YNNKEL, per germline (reference sequence). The CDR3 is CASSGQSETQYF. The DNA for the CDR3 is TGTGCCAGCAGCGGACAGTCCGAGACCCAGTACTTC.

The chain employs TRBV7-8 and TRBJ1-6, with 8 bases matching TRBD1. Trimming removed 2 bases from V and 6 bases from J; junction bases left unmatched: 3. CDR3 length: 15 residues. Germline lookup yields CDR1 SGHVS and CDR2 FQNEAQ. The CDR3, as DNA: TGTGCCAGCAGCTTACTGGACAGGGCTAATTCACCCCTCCACTTT. This translates into CASSLLDRANSPLHF.

The rearrangement joins TRBV7-8 to TRBJ1-5; TRBD1 matches at 7 bases. This CDR3 has 19 amino acids. V was clipped by 1 base and J by 0 bases; unmatched bases: 12. The germline gives CDR1 SGHVS, CDR2 FQNEAQ. The CDR3 DNA reads as TGTGCCAGCAGCTTAGTATGGTCAGGGGGAGGTATTAGCAATCAGCCCCAGCATTTT. This gives the protein CASSLVWSGGGISNQPQHF.

The V call is TRBV24-1, the J call TRBJ2-3, with 9 bases identical to TRBD2. J gave up 1 base and V 3 bases, and 13 bases lay outside the gene matches. Germline V gene sequence: CDR1 KGHDR, CDR2 SFDVKD. CDR3 length: 19 amino acids. The chain's CDR3 is CATSDPTGGPSGGTDTQYF. Written as DNA, the CDR3 is TGTGCCACCAGTGATCCGACCGGGGGGCCTAGCGGGGGCACAGATACGCAGTATTTT.

J is TRBJ1-2 and V is TRBV5-1; D is uncertain. This CDR3 comprises 15 residues. Germline V gene sequence: CDR1 SGHRS, CDR2 YFSETQ. V lost 0 bases and J 0 bases, leaving 9 bases between the germline ends. CDR3 in DNA: TGCGCCAGCAGCTTGGGACGGGGAGCTAACTATGGCTACACCTTC. This encodes CASSLGRGANYGYTF. Filled out from reference TRBV5-1 and TRBJ1-2, the complete variable domain reads KAGVTQTPRYLIKTRGQQVTLSCSPISGHRSVSWYQQTPGQGLQFLFEYFSETQRNKGNFPGRFSGRQFSNSRSEMNVSTLELGDSALYLCASSLGRGANYGYTFGSGTRLTVV.

V and J are TRBV5-1 and TRBJ2-5, with 11 bases fitting TRBD1. V gave up 0 bases and J gave up 4 bases; unmatched junction bases: 5. In germline, CDR1 is SGHRS, CDR2 YFSETQ. There are 16 residues in the CDR3. CDR3 coding DNA: TGCGCCAGCAGCTTGGATGGACAGGGGGCTGGAGAGACCCAGTACTTC. It specifies CASSLDGQGAGETQYF. The full variable domain, rest sourced from reference TRBV5-1 and TRBJ2-5, is KAGVTQTPRYLIKTRGQQVTLSCSPISGHRSVSWYQQTPGQGLQFLFEYFSETQRNKGNFPGRFSGRQFSNSRSEMNVSTLELGDSALYLCASSLDGQGAGETQYFGPGTRLLVL.

V usage is TRBV2 and J usage is TRBJ1-3; D gene uncertain. Germline V gives CDR1 SNHLY, CDR2 FYNNEI. V shed 6 bases and J shed 1 base, with 16 bases lying between them. This CDR3 contains 16 residues. The CDR3 DNA reads TGTGCCAGCAGGGTATCACGTTCTATATCTGGAAACACCATATATTTT. This codes for CASRVSRSISGNTIYF. Variable domain in full (rest from reference TRBV2 and TRBJ1-3): EPEVTQTPSHQVTQMGQEVILRCVPISNHLYFYWYRQILGQKVEFLVSFYNNEISEKSEIFDDQFSVERPDGSNFTLKIRSTKLEDSAMYFCASRVSRSISGNTIYFGEGSWLTVV.

V gene TRBV18 combines with J gene TRBJ1-6; D is perhaps TRBD1 (6 bases). This CDR3 contains 14 residues. CDR1 and CDR2 (germline): KGHSH, LQKENI. The V end lost 2 bases, the J end lost 7 bases, and 9 bases lay between the germline ends. The CDR3 protein is CASSPGGGNSPLHF. CDR3 DNA sequence: TGTGCCAGCTCACCAGGCGGGGGCAATTCACCCCTCCACTTT.

This sequence joins TRBV3-1 (or the pseudogene TRBV3-2) and TRBJ1-2; D is possibly TRBD1 (6 bases). Trimming pared 1 base from V and 7 bases from J, leaving 13 bases between. This CDR3 has 14 amino acids. Germline lookup yields CDR1 LGHDT and CDR2 YNNKEL (reference sequence). As DNA, the CDR3 is TGTGCCAGCAGCCAAGGGTCGGGGGGCTTTGGCTACACCTTC. Its protein product is CASSQGSGGFGYTF.

The chain is built from TRBV6-5 and TRBJ2-2; tentatively, D is TRBD2 (6 bases). The germline V gene has CDR1 MNHEY and CDR2 SVGAGI. Between the trimmed V and J ends, which lost 6 bases and 5 bases, there was a span of 16 bases. The CDR3 consists of 15 residues. CDR3 DNA sequence: TGTGCCAGCAGAATACGGGGCGGAGGGACCGGGGAGCTGTTTTTT. It yields the protein CASRIRGGGTGELFF.